A selection of T cell receptor beta chains follows, all from one sample in a study of T cell changes during pregnancy in multiple sclerosis. Only in-frame clones appear in the TCRdb table, and some are missing; sequencing was by immunoSEQ multiplex PCR. The sample yields roughly 63,000 clones, approximately 93% seen once. The sample consisted of CD8+ T cells from peripheral blood mononuclear cells, taken in the second trimester of pregnancy. The receptors were sampled from a female donor with multiple sclerosis, enrolled in a pregnancy study. CDR3s include the opening cysteine and the closing phenylalanine or tryptophan. A D gene is named only where the DNA matches it firmly. The listing skips clone size in some rows; elsewhere it reads once, few, many or a size class.

clone_size	v_call	d_call	j_call	cdr3_length	cdr3_aa	cdr3_nt
.	TRBV7-9	.	TRBJ1-1	12	CASSLRSNEAFF	TGTGCCAGCAGCTTACGGTCGAATGAAGCTTTCTTT
.	TRBV4-3	.	TRBJ1-1	15	CASSQDLSPNTEAFF	TGCGCCAGCAGCCAAGATCTATCCCCGAACACTGAAGCTTTCTTT
.	TRBV18	TRBD1	TRBJ2-7	19	CASSPAGQGFSPGFYEQYF	TGTGCCAGCTCACCGGCGGGACAGGGCTTCTCCCCGGGATTTTACGAGCAGTACTTC
.	TRBV4-1	.	TRBJ2-3	17	CASSQKARETPPDTQYF	TGCGCCAGCAGCCAGAAAGCCCGAGAAACCCCCCCAGATACGCAGTATTTT
.	TRBV6-5	.	TRBJ2-1	12	CASSSTENEQFF	TGTGCCAGCAGTTCGACAGAAAATGAGCAGTTCTTC
.	TRBV2	.	TRBJ2-2	12	CASSDGGGELFF	TGTGCCAGCAGTGACGGGGGTGGGGAGCTGTTTTTT
.	TRBV5-1	TRBD1	TRBJ2-7	16	CASSSLTGGHNYEQYF	TGCGCCAGCAGCTCCCTCACAGGGGGACATAACTACGAGCAGTACTTC
.	TRBV7-8	TRBD1	TRBJ2-7	14	CATVRQGFPYEQYF	TGTGCCACCGTAAGACAGGGGTTTCCCTACGAGCAGTACTTC
.	TRBV30	.	TRBJ2-2	16	CAWSEEVEINTGELFF	TGTGCCTGGAGTGAGGAGGTAGAAATTAACACCGGGGAGCTGTTTTTT
.	TRBV5-1	.	TRBJ1-1	12	CASSLGSTEAFF	TGCGCCAGCAGCTTGGGGAGTACTGAAGCTTTCTTT
.	TRBV2	TRBD1	TRBJ2-3	14	CASPLTGVRDTQYF	TGTGCCAGCCCCCTGACAGGGGTTAGGGATACGCAGTATTTT
.	TRBV7-6	.	TRBJ1-1	15	CASSSQRGARTEAFF	TGTGCCAGCAGCTCCCAGCGGGGGGCTCGGACTGAAGCTTTCTTT
medium-sized	TRBV9	TRBD1	TRBJ1-5	16	CASSVAYRGPNQPQHF	TGTGCCAGCAGCGTAGCGTACAGGGGGCCAAATCAGCCCCAGCATTTT
.	TRBV6-6	TRBD1	TRBJ1-5	14	CASSKDRVDQPQHF	TGTGCCAGCAGTAAGGACAGGGTTGATCAGCCCCAGCATTTT
.	TRBV9	.	TRBJ1-5	13	CASSVAGSQPQHF	TGTGCCAGCAGCGTAGCGGGAAGTCAGCCCCAGCATTTT
.	TRBV4-3	TRBD2	TRBJ2-5	16	CASSQQPGRAGETQYF	TGCGCCAGCAGCCAACAACCAGGGAGGGCGGGGGAGACCCAGTACTTC
once	TRBV15	TRBD1	TRBJ2-7	17	CATSRDLSGQGTHEQYF	TGTGCCACCAGCAGAGATCTCTCGGGACAGGGGACACACGAGCAGTACTTC
once	TRBV4-2	TRBD1	TRBJ2-7	14	CASEETGGSYEQYF	TGTGCCAGTGAAGAGACAGGGGGGTCCTACGAGCAGTACTTC
.	TRBV5-1	.	TRBJ2-5	14	CASSLGASSETQYF	TGCGCCAGCAGCTTGGGAGCCTCGTCAGAGACCCAGTACTTC
.	TRBV4-3	TRBD1	TRBJ1-6	17	CASSQGTGKSYNSPLHF	TGCGCCAGCAGCCAAGGGACAGGGAAATCTTATAATTCACCCCTCCACTTT